Below, 8 T cell receptor beta chains from the same sample are listed, as sequenced in a study of cytomegalovirus exposure and HLA in healthy donors. Vbeta (60) and Jbeta (13) primers were used in the PCR. The data were produced by immunoSEQ multiplex PCR, yet TCRdb's version contains in-frame clones alone and is incomplete. Of around 150,000 clones listed, roughly 80% are singletons. What was sequenced was PBMCs. The receptor source for this set is a woman aged 40 to 55 in good health and CMV-seropositive.

The chain has TRBV10-2 and TRBJ2-7, with D unclear. The V end lost 2 bases, the J end lost 0 bases, and 8 bases lay between the germline ends. In germline, CDR1 is WSHSY, CDR2 SAAADI. This CDR3 has 14 amino acids. CDR3 DNA: TGCGCCAGCAGTGAGGTCCTCAGCTCCTACGAGCAGTACTTC. It specifies CASSEVLSSYEQYF.

This clone was found once. This sequence joins TRBV5-8 and TRBJ2-4, with 9 bases aligning to TRBD1. Germline V gives CDR1 SGHTS, CDR2 YDEGEE. The CDR3 consists of 18 residues. Germline trimming cut 2 bases from V and 0 bases from J; bases unmatched to any gene: 9. The CDR3: CASSFPGQGLLAKNIQYF. The CDR3 region has the DNA TGTGCCAGCAGCTTCCCCGGACAGGGGTTACTAGCCAAAAACATTCAGTACTTC.

The V call is TRBV10-3, the J call TRBJ2-7; D might be TRBD1 (6 bases). Germline V gene sequence: CDR1 ENHRY, CDR2 SYGVKD. This CDR3 spans 14 amino acids. The germline V and J ends were trimmed by 2 bases and 7 bases, with 15 bases remaining between them. CDR3 bases: TGTGCCATCAGTGAGGCCAACAGGGTTAGTGAGCAGTACTTC. It codes for CAISEANRVSEQYF.

The sample holds a few counts of this clone. The V gene is TRBV23-1, the J gene TRBJ2-7; 8 bases agree with TRBD1. TRBV23-1 is an open reading frame, and its role is uncertain. Trimming removed 8 bases from V and 3 bases from J; junction bases left unmatched: 12. The CDR3 runs to 15 residues. DNA of the CDR3: TGCGCCAGCCCCTCCGGACAGGGTAAAAGCTACGAGCAGTACTTC. Protein product: CASPSGQGKSYEQYF.

This chain uses TRBV13 with TRBJ2-5, with TRBD2 identical over 8 bases. The J call may be faulty, since TRBJ2-7 better matches the DNA end. This CDR3 is built from 15 residues. CDR1 and CDR2 from the germline V gene are PRHDT and FYEKMQ (reference sequence). The CDR3 protein is CASSLLGSGNYEQYF. The CDR3 DNA follows: TGTGCCAGCAGTTTATTAGGTAGCGGGAACTACGAGCAGTACTTC.

This chain joins TRBV5-4 and TRBJ2-5, with 7 bases identical to TRBD2. CDR3 length: 14 amino acids. V shed 1 base, J shed 3 bases, and the junction held 3 bases outside the gene matches. Germline assignment: CDR1 SGHNT and CDR2 YYREEE (reference sequence). CDR3 protein: CASSLKLAEETQYF. In DNA, the CDR3 is TGTGCCAGCAGCTTGAAGCTAGCGGAAGAGACCCAGTACTTC.

The V and J genes are TRBV7-8 and TRBJ1-5; TRBD1 matches 9 bases. The CDR3 spans 19 residues. The V and J ends lost 2 bases and 5 bases, in that order; junction bases with no gene match: 16. In germline, CDR1 is SGHVS, CDR2 FQNEAQ. Here the CDR3 DNA reads TGTGCCAGCAGCTTACCTCGGGGACCTGGACAGGGGTGGTATCAGCCCCAGCATTTT. Translating gives CASSLPRGPGQGWYQPQHF.

With respect to this clone: Different DNA sequences within this sample yield the same CDR3. V gene TRBV27 combines with J gene TRBJ1-5, with D unclear. Germline loops: CDR1 MNHEY, CDR2 SMNVEV (reference sequence). This CDR3 is 12 amino acids long. Deletions cut 6 bases from V and 6 bases from J, with 9 bases between. In DNA form, the CDR3 reads TGTGCCAGCAGGGGAGGGAGTCAGCCCCAGCATTTT. It specifies CASRGGSQPQHF.